The rows below give T cell receptor beta chains drawn from one sample of a study. TCRdb reprocessed the 5' RACE reads via MiXCR and lists one record per CDR3 protein. The data contain tens of thousands of distinct CDR3 sequences, 25% to 30% of them seen just once; the ten biggest clones take up under 2.5%. Specimen: naive CD4+ T cells sorted from blood. These receptors originate from a female donor with breast cancer. CDR3s include the opening cysteine and the closing phenylalanine or tryptophan. Fields, in order: V gene, J gene, D gene, CDR3 length, clone size, CDR3 DNA, CDR3 protein. D genes are given only for firm matches. Size is omitted from some rows. Given values are once, few, many or a class for expanded clones.

>TRBV3-1|TRBJ1-2|TRBD1|15|.
TGTGCCAGCAGCCGGGGACAGGGTATTAACTATGGCTACACCTTC
CASSRGQGINYGYTF
>TRBV5-1|TRBJ2-7|.|12|.
TGCGCCAGCAGCTTATTCTCCTACGAGCAGTACTTC
CASSLFSYEQYF
>TRBV20-1|TRBJ1-1|.|14|.
TGCAGTGCTAGAGATCCAAGGGGCGGGACTGAAGCTTTCTTT
CSARDPRGGTEAFF
>TRBV11-2|TRBJ2-2|.|14|.
TGTGCCAGCAGCTTAGGGACTACCCGCGGGGAGCTGTTTTTT
CASSLGTTRGELFF
>TRBV7-2|TRBJ1-5|.|16|.
TGTGCCAGCAGCTTAGGGTCAGGGTATAGCAATCAGCCCCAGCATTTT
CASSLGSGYSNQPQHF
>TRBV12-3/TRBV12-4|TRBJ2-3|.|13|few
TGTGCCAGCAGTTTATCCTCTGGGGATACGCAGTATTTT
CASSLSSGDTQYF
>TRBV9|TRBJ2-7|TRBD2|14|.
TGTGCCAGCAGCTCCTTTAGCGGGAACGGCGAGCAGTACTTC
CASSSFSGNGEQYF
>TRBV7-6|TRBJ1-5|.|14|few
TGTGCCAGCAGCCCCTGGGGGGAAGGCCAGCCCCAGCATTTT
CASSPWGEGQPQHF
>TRBV9|TRBJ2-5|.|11|.
TGTGCCAGCAGCAAAGAGGGGACCCAGTACTTC
CASSKEGTQYF
>TRBV6-1|TRBJ1-3|.|16|.
TGTGCCAGCAGCCTTTCAGTCGGAAAATCTGGAAACACCATATATTTT
CASSLSVGKSGNTIYF
>TRBV7-9|TRBJ1-4|TRBD1|15|.
TGTGCCAGCAGCCTTACGCAGGGGGTGGTTGAAAAACTGTTTTTT
CASSLTQGVVEKLFF
>TRBV28|TRBJ1-5|.|14|.
TGTGCCAGCAGTTTGCGGCGGGGCACGGAGCCCCAGCATTTT
CASSLRRGTEPQHF
>TRBV5-5|TRBJ2-7|.|11|.
TGTGCCAGCATACGCAAGTACGAGCAGTACTTC
CASIRKYEQYF
>TRBV4-1|TRBJ2-7|.|17|medium-sized
TGCGCCAGCAGCCAAGTAGATATGGGCTTTCACGGGTACGAGCAGTACTTC
CASSQVDMGFHGYEQYF
>TRBV9|TRBJ2-1|TRBD2|18|few
TGTGCCAGCAGCGCCGGGACTAGCGCGGCGAGCTCCTACAATGAGCAGTTCTTC
CASSAGTSAASSYNEQFF
>TRBV9|TRBJ2-1|.|15|few
TGTGCCAGCAGCCCTAGCGCGAACTCCTACAATGAGCAGTTCTTC
CASSPSANSYNEQFF
>TRBV7-2|TRBJ1-2|.|14|.
TGTGCCAGCAGCTTAACCGGAGCAGGGAGCGGCTACACCTTC
CASSLTGAGSGYTF
>TRBV7-2|TRBJ2-7|.|14|few
TGTGCCAGCAGCTTATTGGCAAACTCAGCCGAGCAGTACTTC
CASSLLANSAEQYF
>TRBV20-1|TRBJ2-4|TRBD2|15|few
TGCAGTGCTAGGGCGGGGGTAGGAGCCAAAAACATTCAGTACTTC
CSARAGVGAKNIQYF
>TRBV5-1|TRBJ2-1|.|14|many
TGCGCCAGCAGCTTGGAAGCTCACTACAATGAGCAGTTCTTC
CASSLEAHYNEQFF
>TRBV5-1|TRBJ1-2|.|13|.
TGCGCCAGCAGCTTGGAGGGAGACTATGGCTACACCTTC
CASSLEGDYGYTF
>TRBV9|TRBJ2-2|.|16|.
TGTGCCAGCAGCGTCACGGGCGTCGCGAACACCGGGGAGCTGTTTTTT
CASSVTGVANTGELFF
>TRBV12-3/TRBV12-4|TRBJ1-2|.|13|few
TGTGCCAGCACATCCCGAGGTTCCTATGGCTACACCTTC
CASTSRGSYGYTF
>TRBV6-6|TRBJ1-1|TRBD1|14|.
TGTGCCAGCACACGGGACAGGGGGGGCACTGAAGCTTTCTTT
CASTRDRGGTEAFF
>TRBV20-1|TRBJ2-2|.|13|few
TGCAGTGCGCCCGAACGGAACACCGGGGAGCTGTTTTTT
CSAPERNTGELFF
>TRBV5-1|TRBJ2-5|.|15|few
TGCGCCAGCAGCTCGCGGAGGGGGGCGGGAGAGACCCAGTACTTC
CASSSRRGAGETQYF
>TRBV5-1|TRBJ2-7|TRBD1|14|.
TGCGCCAGCAGCTCCAGGACAGGTTCGGCCGAGCAGTACTTC
CASSSRTGSAEQYF
>TRBV10-3|TRBJ2-1|TRBD1|12|.
TGTGCCACCGGGACAGGGTCCAATGAGCAGTTCTTC
CATGTGSNEQFF
>TRBV24-1|TRBJ2-1|.|13|.
TGTGCCACCAACCAGGACAGTGACAATGAGCAGTTCTTC
CATNQDSDNEQFF
>TRBV6-1|TRBJ1-6|.|12|few
TGTGCCACCTTCGACAGTGGATCACCCCTCCACTTT
CATFDSGSPLHF
>TRBV7-2|TRBJ2-3|TRBD2|15|.
TGTGCCAGCAGCTTAGGGCGGGGGGGTCGAGGTACGCAGTATTTT
CASSLGRGGRGTQYF
>TRBV5-5|TRBJ2-7|.|15|.
TGTGCCAGCAGCTTGGTGGGGCAGGGTAGGAACGAGCAGTACTTC
CASSLVGQGRNEQYF
>TRBV5-1|TRBJ1-1|.|13|.
TGCGCCAGCAGAAACAGCCCGAACACTGAAGCTTTCTTT
CASRNSPNTEAFF